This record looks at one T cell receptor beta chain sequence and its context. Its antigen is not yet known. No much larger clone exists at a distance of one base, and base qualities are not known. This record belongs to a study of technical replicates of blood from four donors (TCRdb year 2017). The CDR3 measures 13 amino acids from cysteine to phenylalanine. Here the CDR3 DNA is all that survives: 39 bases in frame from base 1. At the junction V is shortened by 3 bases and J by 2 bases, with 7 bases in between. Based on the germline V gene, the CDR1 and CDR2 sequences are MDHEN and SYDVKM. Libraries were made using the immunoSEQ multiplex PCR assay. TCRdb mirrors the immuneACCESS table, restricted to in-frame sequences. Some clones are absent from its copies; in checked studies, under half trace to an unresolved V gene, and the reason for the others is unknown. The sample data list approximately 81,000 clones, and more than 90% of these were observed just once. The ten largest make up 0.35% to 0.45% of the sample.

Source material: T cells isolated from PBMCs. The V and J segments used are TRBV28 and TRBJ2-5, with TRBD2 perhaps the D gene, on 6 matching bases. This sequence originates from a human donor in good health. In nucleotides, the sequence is TGTGCCAGCAGTTTTGGGGGGCAAGAGACCCAGTACTTC. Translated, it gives CASSFGGQETQYF.